This entry lists 30 T cell receptor beta chains sequenced from one sample in a study of T cells in Graves' hyperthyroidism and ophthalmopathy. Template material for amplifying TCR beta CDR3 regions consisted of RNA transcripts. A set of HTBI primers served as the primers for a first-round RT-PCR of the TCR CDR3. TCRdb re-derived calls from the multiplex PCR reads in MiXCR, one entry per CDR3 protein. The sample records approximately 510,000 distinct CDR3 sequences, less than 25% being singletons. The sequencing sample was made of blood. Receptors originate from a man younger than 35 with Graves' hyperthyroidism.

This clonotype showed up many times. The CDR3 DNA follows: TGCAGTGCTAGGGGGTTAAAGTTCTCTGGAAACACCATATATTTT. Residues: CSARGLKFSGNTIYF. This sequence joins TRBV20-1 and TRBJ1-3, with D unclear. Germline CDR1 is DFQATT and CDR2 is SNEGSKA (reference sequence). The length of the CDR3 is 15 residues. Between the trimmed V and J ends, which lost 3 bases and 0 bases, there was a span of 12 bases.

This clonotype was counted ten times or more. The genes are TRBV6-1 and TRBJ1-2; D is perhaps TRBD1 (6 bases). The CDR3 runs 14 residues. V gave up 4 bases and J gave up 4 bases, with 13 bases separating them. The germline gives CDR1 MNHNS, CDR2 SASEGT. The DNA of the CDR3 is TGTGCCAGCAGTGTACAGGGTAGCGGCTATGGCTACACCTTC. Protein sequence: CASSVQGSGYGYTF.

This clonotype has more than one count but fewer than ten. The rearrangement joins TRBV2 to TRBJ2-7, with D possibly matching TRBD1 (7 bases). Germline V gene data show CDR1 as SNHLY and CDR2 as FYNNEI. The CDR3 has 12 amino acids. The V end lost 6 bases, the J end lost 5 bases, and 11 bases lay between the germline ends. CDR3 DNA sequence: TGTGCCAGCAGCAGGGGGGTTGACGAGCAGTACTTC. Its translation is CASSRGVDEQYF.

In its sample, this clonotype was seen a few times. V usage is TRBV30 and J usage is TRBJ2-5, with a tentative D call TRBD2 (5 bases). The CDR3 has 16 residues. V lost 3 bases, J lost 5 bases, and 22 bases lay in between. Per the germline V gene, CDR1 is GTSNPN and CDR2 is SVGIG (reference sequence). CDR3 residues: CAWRPEPGGREETQYF. The CDR3 DNA reads TGTGCCTGGAGGCCCGAACCCGGAGGTCGAGAGGAGACCCAGTACTTC.

This clonotype was picked up many times. Written as DNA, the CDR3 is TGTGCCAGCAGCCCGGGGTTCACCTACGAGCAGTACTTC. Its protein is CASSPGFTYEQYF. This rearrangement joins TRBV27 to TRBJ2-7; D perhaps matches TRBD2 (5 bases). Trimming shortened V by 6 bases and J by 2 bases, and 11 bases separated the two germline ends. CDR3 length: 13 residues. The germline CDR1 and CDR2 sequences are MNHEY and SMNVEV (reference sequence).

This clonotype was observed a handful of times. This chain connects TRBV5-1 to TRBJ2-3; 7 positions match TRBD2. This CDR3 spans 16 amino acids. V lost 5 bases, J lost 0 bases, and 9 bases stayed unmatched. CDR1 SGHRS and CDR2 YFSETQ come from the germline V gene. CDR3 coding DNA: TGCGCCAGCAGGACAAGACTAGCTTGGAGCACAGATACGCAGTATTTT. Translating it yields CASRTRLAWSTDTQYF.

The chain employs TRBV4-2 and TRBJ2-3, with D uncertain. Trimming cost V 0 bases and J 0 bases, with 10 bases left between them. Germline CDR1 is LGHNA and CDR2 is YNFKEQ. The CDR3 has 16 residues. CDR3 nucleotides: TGTGCCAGCAGCCAAGATGGCACCACTAGCACAGATACGCAGTATTTT. It encodes CASSQDGTTSTDTQYF.

This clonotype was seen only a few times. J is TRBJ1-2 and V is TRBV28; 8 nucleotides agree with TRBD1. The CDR3 loop spans 13 amino acids. V lost 7 bases and J lost 4; bases outside the gene matches: 5. Germline lookup yields CDR1 MDHEN and CDR2 SYDVKM. The CDR3 sequence: CASKAGGSYGYTF. The CDR3 DNA follows: TGTGCCAGCAAAGCAGGGGGCTCCTATGGCTACACCTTC.

This clonotype has only a few counts. V usage is TRBV10-1 and J usage is TRBJ1-5, with 8 nucleotides matching TRBD1. V lost 0 bases to trimming and J lost 8 bases; unmatched junction nucleotides: 6. Germline V gives CDR1 WNHNN, CDR2 SYGVQD (reference sequence). CDR3 size: 15 residues. The CDR3 loop is CASSESGTGKKPQHF. DNA of the CDR3: TGCGCCAGCAGTGAGTCTGGGACAGGCAAAAAGCCCCAGCATTTT.

This clonotype was seen repeatedly, ten times or more. The chain uses TRBV15 and TRBJ2-7; D is unresolved. Trimming stripped 4 bases from V and 1 base from J, with 8 bases between. The CDR3 is 13 amino acids. CDR1 and CDR2 from the germline V gene are LNHNV and YYDKDF (reference sequence). CDR3 sequence (DNA): TGTGCCACCAGCAAGGACCGGTCCTACGAGCAGTACTTC. Encoded protein: CATSKDRSYEQYF.

The chain couples TRBV4-1 to TRBJ2-3; the match to TRBD2 covers 8 bases. Germline assignment: CDR1 MGHRA and CDR2 YSYEKL. V was clipped by 4 bases and J by 0 bases; unmatched bases: 6. This CDR3 comprises 16 residues. In nucleotides, the CDR3 is TGCGCCAGCAGCCCCAGCGGGGGACTCAGCACAGATACGCAGTATTTT. Translation gives CASSPSGGLSTDTQYF.

This clonotype has a handful of counts. Possible read error: a much larger clone is one base away. The chain links TRBV28 to TRBJ2-7; weak D call: TRBD1 (6 bases). The germline V gene has CDR1 MDHEN and CDR2 SYDVKM. The CDR3 length is 14 residues. CDR3 protein: CVSSLPTGRREQYF. The DNA of the CDR3 is TGTGTCAGCAGTCTCCCGACAGGAAGGAGAGAGCAGTACTTC.

The rearrangement uses TRBV4-1 and TRBJ1-1, with TRBD1 matching 7 bases. Per germline, CDR1 MGHRA and CDR2 YSYEKL. The CDR3 extends over 15 amino acids. The trim removed 3 bases at V and 1 base at J, leaving 5 bases unmatched. In DNA, the CDR3 is TGCGCCAGCAGCCAGACAGGGTCGGAGAACACTGAAGCTTTCTTT. Amino acids: CASSQTGSENTEAFF.

This clonotype has a count of ten or more. The chain joins TRBV28 to TRBJ1-3; 8 bases line up with TRBD1. V was clipped by 6 bases and J by 10 bases; unmatched bases: 14. Per germline, CDR1 MDHEN and CDR2 SYDVKM. The CDR3 length is 15 residues. Here the CDR3 DNA reads TGTGCCAGCAGGGAGACAGGGGCCCGGAGAGGGACCATATATTTT. Residues: CASRETGARRGTIYF.

In its sample, this clonotype was seen many times. V gene TRBV20-1 combines with J gene TRBJ2-2, with 12 bases lining up with TRBD2. This CDR3 spans 14 amino acids. J lost 4 bases, V lost 3 bases, and 0 bases had no gene match. Germline CDR1 and CDR2: DFQATT and SNEGSKA (reference sequence). The CDR3 DNA is TGCAGTGCTAGGACTAGCGGGGGCACCGGGGAGCTGTTTTTT. It is translated as CSARTSGGTGELFF.

This clonotype was seen many times. The gene calls are TRBV4-1 and TRBJ2-7; the D is unclear. V lost 0 bases, J lost 2 bases, and 17 bases lay in between. The length of the CDR3 is 17 residues. Germline assignment: CDR1 MGHRA and CDR2 YSYEKL. The CDR3 bases are TGCGCCAGCAGCCAAGATAGGGTGGGCCGCCCAACCTACGAGCAGTACTTC. Translating it yields CASSQDRVGRPTYEQYF.

V and J are TRBV20-1 and TRBJ2-7; 8 positions agree with TRBD2. J lost 7 bases, V lost 3 bases, and 8 bases had no gene match. The length of the CDR3 is 13 residues. Germline V gene sequence: CDR1 DFQATT, CDR2 SNEGSKA (reference sequence). CDR3 coding DNA: TGCAGTGCTAGGGCCGGGGGGGCGAGGGAGCAGTACTTC. Protein: CSARAGGAREQYF.

This clonotype showed up just a few times. A junction boundary mismatches the germline segment, possibly from a read error. This rearrangement joins TRBV11-1 to TRBJ1-1, with 8 bases aligning to TRBD1. The CDR3 length is 19 residues. Looked up from germline, CDR1 is SGHAT and CDR2 is FQDESV (reference sequence). CDR3 DNA: TGTGCCAGCAGCTTAGCGCGTGGGGGTAACAGGGGGATGAACAGTGAAGCTTTCTTT. This gives the protein CASSLARGGNRGMNSEAFF.

This clonotype was picked up many times. The chain recombines TRBV20-1 with TRBJ1-4; 8 bases match TRBD1. The germline gives CDR1 DFQATT, CDR2 SNEGSKA (reference sequence). V was pared by 7 bases and J by 8 bases, with 9 bases of the junction left unmatched. The length of the CDR3 is 13 residues. CDR3 in DNA: TGCAGTGTTAGGACAGGGCTTGGAGAAAAACTGTTTTTT. Residues: CSVRTGLGEKLFF.

In its sample, this clonotype was seen many times. This chain joins TRBV11-2 and TRBJ2-5; no definite D call. Looked up from germline, CDR1 is SGHAT and CDR2 is FQNNGV. The CDR3 sequence is 12 residues long. V lost 0 bases and J 10 bases, leaving 9 bases between the germline ends. The CDR3 DNA reads as TGTGCCAGCAGCTTAGATGGCAGGAGCCAGTACTTC. This gives the protein CASSLDGRSQYF.

This clonotype has at least ten counts. The DNA of the CDR3 is TGCGCCAGCAGCTTGGATGTCAGACAGGGAAGAAGGTCACCCCTCCACTTT. Amino acid sequence: CASSLDVRQGRRSPLHF. The chain carries TRBV5-1 and TRBJ1-6; the match to TRBD1 covers 7 bases. The CDR3 loop spans 17 amino acids. Germline trimming cut 0 bases from V and 10 bases from J; bases unmatched to any gene: 13. Germline values: CDR1 SGHRS, CDR2 YFSETQ. Complete variable domain (other parts from reference TRBV5-1 and TRBJ1-6): KAGVTQTPRYLIKTRGQQVTLSCSPISGHRSVSWYQQTPGQGLQFLFEYFSETQRNKGNFPGRFSGRQFSNSRSEMNVSTLELGDSALYLCASSLDVRQGRRSPLHFGNGTRLTVT.

This clonotype was observed many times. This chain uses TRBV4-1 with TRBJ2-7; 7 nucleotides match TRBD1. Germline CDR1 is MGHRA and CDR2 is YSYEKL. V lost 4 bases to trimming and J lost 3 bases; unmatched junction nucleotides: 9. CDR3 size: 15 residues. CDR3 sequence (DNA): TGCGCCAGCAGCCTTCGGACAGGTGGGGACTACGAGCAGTACTTC. Translated: CASSLRTGGDYEQYF.

This clonotype was seen only a few times. V and J are TRBV12-3 or TRBV12-4 and TRBJ1-2; D not certain. V was cut by 4 bases and J by 7 bases, with 13 bases left in between. The CDR3 is 13 residues long. Here the CDR3 DNA reads TGTGCCAGCAGTTACACATGGTCGGGTGGCTACACCTTC. Its translation: CASSYTWSGGYTF.

This clonotype was picked up many times. The V call is TRBV12-5, the J call TRBJ2-3; TRBD2 agrees at 7 bases. With 6 bases clipped from V and 6 bases from J, the junction kept 12 bases outside the gene matches. The V gene's germline CDR1 is LGHNT and CDR2 FRNRAP. The CDR3 runs to 15 residues. The CDR3 protein is CASGDAGVASDTQYF. The CDR3 coding sequence is TGTGCTAGTGGGGACGCGGGAGTAGCATCCGATACGCAGTATTTT.

This clonotype has a count of ten or more. The chain is built from TRBV20-1 and TRBJ1-1; 7 positions match TRBD1. The CDR3 length is 16 residues. Germline V gene data show CDR1 as DFQATT and CDR2 as SNEGSKA (reference sequence). Trimming took 0 bases from V and 6 from J; bases not matched to a gene: 13. CDR3 residues: CSARDPGRGLVAEAFF. DNA for the CDR3: TGCAGTGCTAGAGATCCAGGCAGGGGGTTGGTGGCTGAAGCTTTCTTT.

This clonotype was detected ten times or more. V and J are TRBV6-5 and TRBJ1-1; D is unclear. Germline V gives CDR1 MNHEY, CDR2 SVGAGI. The CDR3 sequence is 13 residues long. V lost 4 bases, J lost 3 bases, and 9 bases lay in between. The CDR3 nucleotides read TGTGCCAGCAGTTCCCAGAAGGACACTGAAGCTTTCTTT. Translating gives CASSSQKDTEAFF.

The sample holds many counts of this clonotype. The V and J genes are TRBV2 and TRBJ1-5; D possibly corresponds to TRBD1 (6 bases). Germline V gene lookup returns CDR1 SNHLY and CDR2 FYNNEI. This CDR3 comprises 14 residues. Trimming left V 6 bases short and J 7 bases short, with 16 bases between. In DNA form, the CDR3 reads TGTGCCAGCAGCCTACGGGGGGCGAACCAGCCCCAGCATTTT. Amino acids: CASSLRGANQPQHF.

The chain links TRBV12-3 or TRBV12-4 to TRBJ2-7, with 7 bases identical to TRBD1. CDR3 size: 15 residues. J lost 4 bases, V lost 3 bases, and 9 bases had no gene match. The CDR3 bases are TGTGCCAGCAGTTTCACCACAGGGGAAGGATACGAGCAGTACTTC. Its translation is CASSFTTGEGYEQYF.

This clonotype has ten or more counts. The chain has TRBV5-1 and TRBJ2-7; 10 bases map to TRBD2. J lost 5 bases, V lost 3 bases, and 8 bases had no gene match. The germline V gene has CDR1 SGHRS and CDR2 YFSETQ. The CDR3 runs 15 residues. The CDR3 DNA reads TGCGCCAGCAGCTCCCTTAAGCGGGGGGGCGACGAGCAGTACTTC. This translates into CASSSLKRGGDEQYF.

This clonotype has at least ten counts. The chain uses TRBV7-6 and TRBJ1-5; the match to TRBD1 covers 8 bases. J lost 0 bases, V lost 1 base, and 2 bases had no gene match. CDR1 and CDR2 from the germline V gene are SGHVS and FNYEAQ. The CDR3 contains 16 residues. CDR3 amino acids: CASSLGGQDSNQPQHF. CDR3 bases: TGTGCCAGCAGCTTAGGGGGACAGGATAGCAATCAGCCCCAGCATTTT.